The present T cell receptor (beta chain) was sequenced within a study of cytomegalovirus exposure and HLA in healthy donors. Study-wide results and caveats: From TCR beta sequences, most subjects' HLA-A and HLA-B alleles were reportedly predicted accurately. Earlier analysis found most TCR beta V segments productive about 90% or about 30% of the time.

Trimming left V 2 bases short and J 2 bases short, with 15 bases between. The CDR3 spans 15 residues. Germline V gene sequence: CDR1 SQVTM, CDR2 ANQGSEA. This clone appeared a few times. Its antigen is unknown. Primers included in the PCR were 60 Vbeta and 13 Jbeta primers. This table comes from immunoSEQ multiplex PCR, and its TCRdb copy is limited to in-frame clones, with some not included. Seen here are about 130,000 clones, about 10% observed once, and the top ten hold 5.5% to 8%. Sequenced: PBMCs. The clonotype originates from a woman aged 40 to 49 in good health and CMV-seropositive. The chain is built from TRBV29-1 and TRBJ1-1; D possibly corresponds to TRBD1 (5 bases). CDR3 sequence reads: CSVELLGGRNTEAFF. The CDR3, as DNA: TGCAGCGTTGAACTTTTGGGGGGGAGAAACACTGAAGCTTTCTTT. Filled out from reference TRBV29-1 and TRBJ1-1, the complete variable domain reads SAVISQKPSRDICQRGTSLTIQCQVDSQVTMMFWYRQQPGQSLTLIATANQGSEATYESGFVIDKFPISRPNLTFSTLTVSNMSPEDSSIYLCSVELLGGRNTEAFFGQGTRLTVV.